This TCR beta chain derives from a study of blood T cell repertoires in COVID-19. Study information: There were acute and convalescent COVID-19 samples, and they came from the United States, Italy and Spain. The cDNA or gDNA used as material had been derived from T cells, B-cell-depleted T cells, or PBMCs.

The germline CDR1 and CDR2 sequences are LGHDT and YNNKEL (reference sequence). The V and J ends lost 4 bases and 7 bases, in that order; junction bases with no gene match: 5. The CDR3 runs 16 residues. Original processing methods: Cell counts per sample came from amplifying reference gene primers. Clones were read by immunoSEQ multiplex PCR, and TCRdb kept only the in-frame ones, dropping some. That table furnishes V, J and clone size, whereas the DNA furnished D and trimming. The profile shows around 380,000 clones, approximately 77% of them singletons. Sequencing was carried out using peripheral blood. The sequence was obtained from a human donor with acute or convalescent COVID-19. The donor label of this sample is uncertain. The chain carries TRBV3-1 (or the pseudogene TRBV3-2) and TRBJ2-3, with 16 bases fitting TRBD2. CDR3 residues: CASSPGLAGGGNTQYF. The CDR3, as DNA: TGTGCCAGCAGCCCGGGACTAGCGGGGGGGGGAAATACGCAGTATTTT.